This TCR beta chain was sequenced for a study of T cell changes during pregnancy in multiple sclerosis. The data were produced by immunoSEQ multiplex PCR, yet TCRdb's version contains in-frame clones alone and is incomplete. The table shows tens of thousands of clones, with about nine tenths occurring only once. The sequence was collected from a female donor with multiple sclerosis, enrolled in a pregnancy study. The sample consisted of peripheral blood, taken in the first trimester of pregnancy.

CDR3 region: CASTEQGAYEQYF. The CDR3 DNA sequence: TGTGCCAGTACTGAACAGGGGGCCTACGAGCAGTACTTC. This chain connects TRBV19 to TRBJ2-7; 8 bases are shared with TRBD1. The CDR3 extends over 13 amino acids. The V gene's germline CDR1 is LNHDA and CDR2 SQIVND (reference sequence). The V and J ends lost 7 bases and 2 bases, in that order; junction bases with no gene match: 4.